The 10 T cell receptor beta chains below all came from one sample that was sequenced in a study of control samples from healthy donors and cancer patients. This table comes from immunoSEQ multiplex PCR, and its TCRdb copy is limited to in-frame clones, with some not included. The sample includes over 100,000 clones, around nine tenths of them seen just once. Sequencing was performed on blood. All receptors derive from a human donor in good health. The donor label of this sample is uncertain.

This chain links TRBV6-5 with TRBJ1-1; TRBD1 is a possible D gene (5 bases). Looked up from germline, CDR1 is MNHEY and CDR2 is SVGAGI. CDR3 length: 14 residues. Trimming took 0 bases from V and 4 from J, leaving 9 bases between them. CDR3 amino acids: CASSYSGARTEAFF. CDR3 nucleotide sequence: TGTGCCAGCAGTTACTCAGGGGCACGCACTGAAGCTTTCTTT.

V is TRBV5-1 and J is TRBJ1-3; the D is unclear. In germline, CDR1 is SGHRS, CDR2 YFSETQ. Deletions cut 0 bases from V and 4 bases from J, with 8 bases between. The CDR3 runs to 14 residues. DNA of the CDR3: TGCGCCAGCAGCTTGGGCGGGAAAGGAAACACCATATATTTT. Its protein product is CASSLGGKGNTIYF.

The chain joins TRBV5-1 to TRBJ2-1; D is ambiguous. Germline values: CDR1 SGHRS, CDR2 YFSETQ. There are 12 residues in the CDR3. Trimming left V 0 bases short and J 7 bases short, with 5 bases between. The CDR3 region is CASSLASNEQFF. The CDR3 coding sequence is TGCGCCAGCAGCTTGGCTTCTAATGAGCAGTTCTTC.

The chain links TRBV6-5 to TRBJ1-6, with TRBD1 matching over 7 bases. The CDR3 has 16 residues. Looked up from germline, CDR1 is MNHEY and CDR2 is SVGAGI. Trimming took 2 bases from V and 10 from J; bases not matched to a gene: 11. The CDR3 loop reads CASSYRWDSALSPLHF. DNA for the CDR3: TGTGCCAGCAGTTACAGGTGGGACAGTGCTCTATCACCCCTCCACTTT.

This clone appeared once. The chain carries TRBV7-8 and TRBJ1-1; D call uncertain. Trimming removed 0 bases at V and 0 bases at J, with 8 bases between. The CDR3 is 15 residues long. CDR1 is SGHVS and CDR2 is FQNEAQ in the germline V gene. The CDR3 coding sequence is TGTGCCAGCAGCTTAGCCGAGCAGCTGAACACTGAAGCTTTCTTT. Translated: CASSLAEQLNTEAFF.

The V gene is TRBV6-5, the J gene TRBJ2-5, with 7 bases that match TRBD2. V dropped 6 bases and J dropped 7; count of bases not matched to a gene: 5. Germline V gene sequence: CDR1 MNHEY, CDR2 SVGAGI. The CDR3 spans 12 residues. CDR3 in amino acids: CASSSTSWTQYF. The CDR3 nucleotides are TGTGCCAGCAGCTCGACTAGCTGGACCCAGTACTTC.

The chain links TRBV5-1 to TRBJ1-6; D not certain. V was shortened by 0 bases and J by 6 bases, with 10 bases between the two germline ends. This CDR3 region has 15 residues. Germline CDR1 SGHRS, CDR2 YFSETQ. The CDR3 bases are TGCGCCAGCAGCTTGGCGGGTTCCCCTAATTCACCCCTCCACTTT. It codes for CASSLAGSPNSPLHF.

This clone was observed at least ten times. This chain links TRBV11-2 with TRBJ2-7; D is possibly TRBD1 (6 bases). The V end lost 1 base, the J end lost 0 bases, and 13 bases lay between the germline ends. CDR3 length equals 16 residues. CDR1 SGHAT and CDR2 FQNNGV come from the germline V gene. The CDR3 DNA is TGTGCCAGCAGCTTAGGCCCCACAGGGAGCTCCTACGAGCAGTACTTC. It codes for CASSLGPTGSSYEQYF.

The chain is built from TRBV5-4 and TRBJ1-1, with 7 bases that match TRBD1. The V segment lost 5 bases and the J segment 6 bases; nucleotides outside the gene matches: 7. This CDR3 has 13 amino acids. Germline assignment: CDR1 SGHNT and CDR2 YYREEE (reference sequence). CDR3 sequence reads: CASRAGQGAEAFF. CDR3 DNA sequence: TGTGCCAGCAGGGCTGGTCAGGGGGCTGAAGCTTTCTTT.

This clone appeared once. The chain joins TRBV29-1 to TRBJ1-2; D is undetermined. Germline V CDR1 and CDR2: SQVTM, ANQGSEA. The CDR3 totals 12 residues. V gave up 4 bases and J gave up 5 bases, with 11 bases separating them. The CDR3 reads CSVVGGEYGYTF. CDR3 nucleotides: TGCAGCGTTGTTGGTGGTGAGTATGGCTACACCTTC.